One sample yielded the 19 T cell receptor beta chains listed below, sequenced in a study of shared clonotypes between healthy human individuals. Method: immunoSEQ multiplex PCR; TCRdb's copy keeps in-frame clones and lacks some. This table has about 1.9 million clones, roughly 95% appearing once. Naive CD8 isolation took CD45RO-negative cells positively selected for CCR7 and excluded terminally differentiated effector memory CD45RA+ cells. Sequences were obtained from naive CD8+ T cells from PBMCs. Source of these receptors: a man between 18 and 35 years old in good health. Some clones in this sample may be carry-over from other donors' samples.

The rearrangement links TRBV5-6 to TRBJ2-7; D assignment may be TRBD1 or TRBD2 (6 bases each). This CDR3 is 13 amino acids long. Per germline, CDR1 SGHDT and CDR2 YYEEEE. V dropped 0 bases and J dropped 4 bases, with 8 bases sitting between them. The CDR3 sequence: CASSLVGGYEQYF. CDR3 nucleotides: TGTGCCAGCAGCTTGGTAGGGGGGTACGAGCAGTACTTC.

The chain joins TRBV19 to TRBJ1-5, with D possibly TRBD1 on 5 matching bases. Germline V lookup: CDR1 LNHDA, CDR2 SQIVND (reference sequence). Trimming removed 4 bases from V and 4 bases from J, with 14 bases in between. The CDR3 is 15 amino acids. The CDR3 loop reads CASSRFSEGNQPQHF. In DNA, the CDR3 is TGTGCCAGTAGTAGGTTCTCGGAGGGGAATCAGCCCCAGCATTTT.

Comment on this clone: Other nucleotide sequences from this sample produce the same CDR3. Here the CDR3 reads CASSPRLAGVSYEQYF. The CDR3 coding sequence is TGTGCCAGCAGTCCGCGACTAGCGGGCGTATCCTACGAGCAGTACTTC. V and J are TRBV27 and TRBJ2-7, with TRBD2 matching 10 bases. CDR1 and CDR2 (germline): MNHEY, SMNVEV (reference sequence). Losses at the gene ends were 5 bases for V and 1 base for J; bases not matched to a gene: 8. The CDR3 loop spans 16 amino acids.

With regard to this clone: Other nucleotide sequences from this sample produce the same CDR3. The chain has TRBV9 and TRBJ2-7, with D unclear. The CDR3 has 13 amino acids. V lost 0 bases and J lost 1, with 5 bases in between. Germline V gene data show CDR1 as SGDLS and CDR2 as YYNGEE. The CDR3 DNA is TGTGCCAGCAGCGTAGCCTTGTCCTACGAGCAGTACTTC. Translated, it gives CASSVALSYEQYF.

In this sample, this clone turned up a few times. Other DNA sequences within the sample encode an identical CDR3. The rearrangement joins TRBV27 to TRBJ2-2; D is possibly TRBD1 (6 bases). This CDR3 has 15 amino acids. The germline CDR1 and CDR2 sequences are MNHEY and SMNVEV (reference sequence). Trimming left V 3 bases short and J 1 base short, with 9 bases between. The CDR3 loop reads CASSLGTRNTGELFF. The CDR3 coding sequence is TGTGCCAGCAGTTTGGGGACAAGGAACACCGGGGAGCTGTTTTTT.

The chain carries TRBV27 and TRBJ1-2; the match to TRBD1 covers 9 bases. Germline CDR1 and CDR2: MNHEY and SMNVEV (reference sequence). V lost 1 base, J lost 6 bases, and 15 bases stayed unmatched. The CDR3 covers 18 residues. CDR3 amino acids: CASSLLGGQGPFGNGYTF. In DNA form, the CDR3 reads TGTGCCAGCAGTTTATTAGGTGGACAGGGGCCGTTTGGGAATGGCTACACCTTC.

The chain carries TRBV2 and TRBJ1-1, with D hard to call. Germline-derived CDR1 and CDR2 are SNHLY and FYNNEI. The CDR3 extends over 15 amino acids. The V end lost 10 bases, the J end lost 1 base, and 19 bases lay between the germline ends. The CDR3 DNA reads TGTGCCATCACCCCTGGCACGGTGACGAACACTGAAGCTTTCTTT. Translated, it gives CAITPGTVTNTEAFF. The full variable domain, rest sourced from reference TRBV2 and TRBJ1-1, is EPEVTQTPSHQVTQMGQEVILRCVPISNHLYFYWYRQILGQKVEFLVSFYNNEISEKSEIFDDQFSVERPDGSNFTLKIRSTKLEDSAMYFCAITPGTVTNTEAFFGQGTRLTVV.

The chain recombines TRBV19 with TRBJ2-1; D is uncertain. The germline V gene encodes CDR1 LNHDA and CDR2 SQIVND (reference sequence). Trimming took 6 bases from V and 3 from J, leaving 18 bases between them. The length of the CDR3 is 16 residues. The CDR3 bases are TGTGCCAGTAGCCCTCAAGGCGGTTTTCTCTACAATGAGCAGTTCTTC. It encodes CASSPQGGFLYNEQFF.

To note about this clone: At the DNA level, this CDR3 is encoded by other sequences in the same sample as well. The gene calls are TRBV19 and TRBJ2-5; 7 bases match TRBD1. In germline, CDR1 is LNHDA, CDR2 SQIVND (reference sequence). V dropped 1 base and J dropped 2; count of bases not matched to a gene: 4. The CDR3 runs to 15 residues. As DNA, the CDR3 is TGTGCCAGTAGTATAGGAGGGACAGCTCAAGAGACCCAGTACTTC. It encodes CASSIGGTAQETQYF.

V gene TRBV7-2 combines with J gene TRBJ1-2, with D perhaps matching TRBD1 (5 bases). The germline V and J ends were trimmed by 0 bases and 7 bases, with 15 bases remaining between them. The CDR3 covers 15 residues. Germline V gene data show CDR1 as SGHTA and CDR2 as FQGNSA. The CDR3 sequence is CASSLAPEGSAGYTF. The CDR3, as DNA: TGTGCCAGCAGCTTAGCCCCGGAGGGGTCGGCTGGCTACACCTTC.

The chain links TRBV28 to TRBJ2-6; D gene uncertain. Germline V gene data show CDR1 as MDHEN and CDR2 as SYDVKM. V dropped 3 bases and J dropped 4 bases, with 7 bases sitting between them. The CDR3 sequence is 14 residues long. CDR3 region: CASSLLGGANVLTF. The CDR3 DNA reads as TGTGCCAGCAGTTTGCTGGGGGGGGCCAACGTCCTGACTTTC.

The rearrangement links TRBV7-9 to TRBJ1-5; D unclear. Looked up from germline, CDR1 is SEHNR and CDR2 is FQNEAQ (reference sequence). This CDR3 is 14 amino acids long. The V gene lost 5 bases and the J gene lost 6 bases, with 14 bases spanning the gap. The CDR3 bases are TGTGCCAGCAGCCACATGCAGGACTTTCAGCCCCAGCATTTT. Protein product: CASSHMQDFQPQHF.

Details on this clone: The sample has other DNA sequences that encode this CDR3 too. The gene calls are TRBV5-4 and TRBJ2-7, with 13 bases that match TRBD2. The junction had 1 base not matched to a gene; V was cut back by 4 bases and J by 3 bases. CDR3 size: 14 residues. Germline V gene sequence: CDR1 SGHNT, CDR2 YYREEE (reference sequence). CDR3 sequence: CASSRTSGSYEQYF. CDR3 DNA sequence: TGTGCCAGCAGCCGGACTAGCGGGAGCTACGAGCAGTACTTC.

This sequence joins TRBV11-2 and TRBJ1-1; no clear D gene. The CDR3 covers 15 residues. Trimming stripped 5 bases from V and 0 bases from J, with 13 bases between. Germline V lookup: CDR1 SGHAT, CDR2 FQNNGV. The DNA of the CDR3 is TGTGCCAGCAGCCCGGCCGGGTTTTTGAACACTGAAGCTTTCTTT. It is translated as CASSPAGFLNTEAFF. The variable domain in full, completed from reference TRBV11-2 and TRBJ1-1, reads EAGVAQSPRYKIIEKRQSVAFWCNPISGHATLYWYQQILGQGPKLLIQFQNNGVVDDSQLPKDRFSAERLKGVDSTLKIQPAKLEDSAVYLCASSPAGFLNTEAFFGQGTRLTVV.

The chain combines TRBV13 with TRBJ2-3; 8 bases are shared with TRBD2. V lost 4 bases to trimming and J lost 10 bases; unmatched junction nucleotides: 7. The germline CDR1 and CDR2 sequences are PRHDT and FYEKMQ (reference sequence). The CDR3 length is 13 residues. The chain's CDR3 is CASSYMGLVAQYF. DNA of the CDR3: TGTGCCAGCAGCTATATGGGACTAGTGGCGCAGTATTTT. Combining the CDR3 with reference TRBV13 and TRBJ2-3 gives the whole variable domain AAGVIQSPRHLIKEKRETATLKCYPIPRHDTVYWYQQGPGQDPQFLISFYEKMQSDKGSIPDRFSAQQFSDYHSELNMSSLELGDSALYFCASSYMGLVAQYFGPGTRLTVL.

The chain links TRBV11-2 to TRBJ2-5; TRBD1 is a possible D gene (6 bases). Germline V gene data show CDR1 as SGHAT and CDR2 as FQNNGV. The CDR3 runs to 13 residues. The V gene lost 1 base and the J gene lost 11 bases, with 14 bases spanning the gap. This CDR3 is CASSLVTLGQQYF. The CDR3 coding sequence is TGTGCCAGCAGCTTAGTGACGTTGGGACAACAGTACTTC. The full variable domain, its missing parts supplied by reference TRBV11-2 and TRBJ2-5, is EAGVAQSPRYKIIEKRQSVAFWCNPISGHATLYWYQQILGQGPKLLIQFQNNGVVDDSQLPKDRFSAERLKGVDSTLKIQPAKLEDSAVYLCASSLVTLGQQYFGPGTRLLVL.

The chain combines TRBV27 with TRBJ1-1; D might be TRBD1 (5 bases). Germline V gene data show CDR1 as MNHEY and CDR2 as SMNVEV (reference sequence). This CDR3 region has 16 residues. V lost 6 bases, J lost 0 bases, and 17 bases lay in between. DNA for the CDR3: TGTGCCAGCAGACCGATGACAGTTCTTATGAACACTGAAGCTTTCTTT. Its protein is CASRPMTVLMNTEAFF.

This chain joins TRBV7-9 and TRBJ1-4; 7 bases align to TRBD1. Germline CDR1 SEHNR, CDR2 FQNEAQ (reference sequence). This CDR3 contains 16 residues. After removal of 4 bases from V and 4 bases from J, the junction contained 9 bases not matched to a gene. CDR3 nucleotides: TGTGCCAGCAGCTCTACACAGGGGAGGTTTAATGAAAAACTGTTTTTT. This translates into CASSSTQGRFNEKLFF.

The chain is built from TRBV5-1 and TRBJ1-1, with no clear D. Germline V gene lookup returns CDR1 SGHRS and CDR2 YFSETQ. The V end was cut by 0 bases, the J end by 0 bases, with 9 bases between. The CDR3 consists of 15 residues. The CDR3 reads CASSLGRFMNTEAFF. As DNA, the CDR3 is TGCGCCAGCAGCTTGGGACGGTTCATGAACACTGAAGCTTTCTTT.